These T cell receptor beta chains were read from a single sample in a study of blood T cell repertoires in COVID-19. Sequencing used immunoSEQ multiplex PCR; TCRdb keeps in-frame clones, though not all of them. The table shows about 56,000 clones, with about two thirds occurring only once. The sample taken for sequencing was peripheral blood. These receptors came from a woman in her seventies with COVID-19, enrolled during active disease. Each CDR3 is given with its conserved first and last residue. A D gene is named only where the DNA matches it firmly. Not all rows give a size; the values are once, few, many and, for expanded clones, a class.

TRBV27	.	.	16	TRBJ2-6	TGTGCCAGCAGACTTAATAGGGGGTCTGGGGCCAACGTCCTGACTTTC	CASRLNRGSGANVLTF
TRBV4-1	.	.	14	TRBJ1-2	TGCGCCAGCAGCGCACGACAGGTCCGCTATGGCTACACCTTC	CASSARQVRYGYTF
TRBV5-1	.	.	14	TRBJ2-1	TGCGCCAGCAGCTCCCCCCCCGGCCGGGGTGAGCAGTTCTTC	CASSSPPGRGEQFF
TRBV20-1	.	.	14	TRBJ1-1	TGCAGTGCTAGTGCCAACAGGCCCGGCACTGAAGCTTTCTTT	CSASANRPGTEAFF
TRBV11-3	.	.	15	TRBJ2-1	TGTGCCAGCAGCTCAACAGGGAACTCCTACAATGAGCAGTTCTTC	CASSSTGNSYNEQFF
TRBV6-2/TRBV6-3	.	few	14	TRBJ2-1	TGTGCCAGCAGTTCCTGGCGGGGCCTTAATGAGCAGTTCTTC	CASSSWRGLNEQFF
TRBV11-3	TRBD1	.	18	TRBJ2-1	TGTGCCAGCGGCACCCTTACAGGGGGCCGCTACGGACGGAATGAGCAGTTCTTC	CASGTLTGGRYGRNEQFF
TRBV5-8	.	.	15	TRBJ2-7	TGTGCCAGCAGCTTGGGACACGACAAGAGCTACGAGCAGTACTTC	CASSLGHDKSYEQYF
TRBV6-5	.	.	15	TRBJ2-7	TGTGCCAGCAGTTACTTCCGGGACATGCCCTACGAGCAGTACTTC	CASSYFRDMPYEQYF
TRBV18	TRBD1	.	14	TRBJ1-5	TGTGCCAGCTCTCCTTCAGGGGGAAATCAGCCCCAGCATTTT	CASSPSGGNQPQHF
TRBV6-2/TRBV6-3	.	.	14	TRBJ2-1	TGTGCCAGCAGTTACTCGTCCCTCCGGAATGAGCAGTTCTTC	CASSYSSLRNEQFF
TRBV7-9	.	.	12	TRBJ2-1	TGTGCCAGCAGCGGGGGCAGGTATGAGCAGTTCTTC	CASSGGRYEQFF
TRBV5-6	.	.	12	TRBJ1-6	TGTGCCAGCAGCTCACTCGGTCCGCCCCTCCACTTT	CASSSLGPPLHF
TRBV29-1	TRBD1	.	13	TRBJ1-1	TGCAGCGTACAGACAGGGTGGAGGACTGAAGCTTTCTTT	CSVQTGWRTEAFF
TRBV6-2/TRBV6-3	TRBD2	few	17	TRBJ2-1	TGTGCCAGCAGTGGACTAGCGGGGGGCCGCTCCTACAATGAGCAGTTCTTC	CASSGLAGGRSYNEQFF
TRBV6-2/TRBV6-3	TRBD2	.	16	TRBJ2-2	TGTGCCAGCAGTTACTCGACTAGCGGGGGTCCCGGGGAGCTGTTTTTT	CASSYSTSGGPGELFF
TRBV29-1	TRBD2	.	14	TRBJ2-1	TGCAGCGTTGAAGGCAAGTGGGGGGGAGGAGAGCAGTTCTTC	CSVEGKWGGGEQFF
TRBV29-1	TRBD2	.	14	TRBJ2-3	TGCAGCGCCCCCGGGACTAGCGGCCAGGGTACGCAGTATTTT	CSAPGTSGQGTQYF
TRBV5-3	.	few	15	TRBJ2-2	TGTGCCAGAAGCTTAGCCCGCCCAAACACCGGGGAGCTGTTTTTT	CARSLARPNTGELFF
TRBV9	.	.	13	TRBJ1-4	TGTGCCAGCAGCAAGGACAGAAATGAAAAACTGTTTTTT	CASSKDRNEKLFF
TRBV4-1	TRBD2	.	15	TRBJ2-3	TGCGCCAGCGCTCGGGGGGGGATCAGCACAGATACGCAGTATTTT	CASARGGISTDTQYF
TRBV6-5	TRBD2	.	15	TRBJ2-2	TGTGCCAGCAGTAATAGCGGGCGCAAGGCCGGGGAGCTGTTTTTT	CASSNSGRKAGELFF
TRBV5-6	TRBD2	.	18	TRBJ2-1	TGTGCCAGCAGCTTGTACCTTAGCGGGGGGGCCTCCTACAATGAGCAGTTCTTC	CASSLYLSGGASYNEQFF
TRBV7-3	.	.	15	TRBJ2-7	TGTGCCAGCAGCCAAGCGGGTGGGAAGGTAGACGAGCAGTACTTC	CASSQAGGKVDEQYF
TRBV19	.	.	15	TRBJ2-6	TGTGCCAGTAGTCCGACAGTCTCTGGGGCCAACGTCCTGACTTTC	CASSPTVSGANVLTF
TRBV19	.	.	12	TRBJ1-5	TGTGCCAGTAAGGCAGGGAATCAGCCCCAGCATTTT	CASKAGNQPQHF
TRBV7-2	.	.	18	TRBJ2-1	TGTGCCAGCAGCTTAGCGGTAGGGGCTAGCGCCGGCTACAATGAGCAGTTCTTC	CASSLAVGASAGYNEQFF
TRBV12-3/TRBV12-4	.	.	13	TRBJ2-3	TGTGCCAGCAGTACAGGAGGGGAAGATACGCAGTATTTT	CASSTGGEDTQYF
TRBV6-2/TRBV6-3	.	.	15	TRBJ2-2	TGTGCCAGCAGTAGACAGAGAGTCGGCACCGGGGAGCTGTTTTTT	CASSRQRVGTGELFF
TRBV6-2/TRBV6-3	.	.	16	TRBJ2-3	TGTGCCAGCAGTCCCGGTAGACTACCGTCAGGAGATACGCAGTATTTT	CASSPGRLPSGDTQYF
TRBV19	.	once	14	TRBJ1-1	TGTGCCAGTAGTATAGAACAGGGAAGCACTGAAGCTTTCTTT	CASSIEQGSTEAFF
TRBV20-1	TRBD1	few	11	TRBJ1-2	TGCAGAGCAGGGGGAGGCTATGGCTACACCTTC	CRAGGGYGYTF
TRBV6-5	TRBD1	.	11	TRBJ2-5	TGTGCCAGCAGGACAGGGTGGACCCAGTACTTC	CASRTGWTQYF
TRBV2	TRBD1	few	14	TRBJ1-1	TGTGCCAGCACTCGGGACAGACTTAACACTGAAGCTTTCTTT	CASTRDRLNTEAFF
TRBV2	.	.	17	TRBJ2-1	TGTGCCAGCACCGCGAAGGGGGGGCCTAGCTCCTACAATGAGCAGTTCTTC	CASTAKGGPSSYNEQFF
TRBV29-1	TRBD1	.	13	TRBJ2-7	TGCAGCACGAGGACAGGGATGGCCAACGAGCAGTACTTC	CSTRTGMANEQYF
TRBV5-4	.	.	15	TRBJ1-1	TGTGCCAGCAGCTTGTCTGGGGCCGGGGGGGGTGGAGCTTTCTTT	CASSLSGAGGGGAFF
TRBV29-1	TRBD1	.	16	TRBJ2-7	TGCAGCGTTGAGGGCGGAGAGGACAGGGGGACCTACGAGCAGTACTTC	CSVEGGEDRGTYEQYF
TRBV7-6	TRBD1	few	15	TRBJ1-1	TGTGCCAGCAGCTCATGGACAGGGGGTTCCACTGAAGCTTTCTTT	CASSSWTGGSTEAFF
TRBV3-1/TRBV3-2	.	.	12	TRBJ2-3	TGTGCCAGCGGGGAGGGGGCAGATACGCAGTATTTT	CASGEGADTQYF
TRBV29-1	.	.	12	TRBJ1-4	TGCAGCGTCCTCACAGATAATGAAAAACTGTTTTTT	CSVLTDNEKLFF
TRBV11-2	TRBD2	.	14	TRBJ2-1	TGTGCCAGCAGCCTGGGGGCGGGAGGGAGTGAGCAGTTCTTC	CASSLGAGGSEQFF
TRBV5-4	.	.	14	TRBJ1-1	TGTGCCAGCAGCTTGTTTGGCCCGAACACTGAAGCTTTCTTT	CASSLFGPNTEAFF
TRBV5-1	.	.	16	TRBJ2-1	TGCGCCAGCAGCTTAGGTGGGGGCCTTTCCTACAATGAGCAGTTCTTC	CASSLGGGLSYNEQFF
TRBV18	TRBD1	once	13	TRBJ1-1	TGTGCCAGCTCAGGGGACAGGGTCACTGAAGCTTTCTTT	CASSGDRVTEAFF
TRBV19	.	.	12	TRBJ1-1	TGTGCCAGTAGTATATTCATCACTGAAGCTTTCTTT	CASSIFITEAFF
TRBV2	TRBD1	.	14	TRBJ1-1	TGTGCCAGCAGAGGGACAGGGAAGGGCACTGAAGCTTTCTTT	CASRGTGKGTEAFF
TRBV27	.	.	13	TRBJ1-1	TGTGCCAGCAGTTTCGAAGGGAGGACTGAAGCTTTCTTT	CASSFEGRTEAFF
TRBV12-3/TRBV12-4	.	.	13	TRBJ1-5	TGTGCCAGCGAAGGGACATTTAGGGAGCCCCAGCATTTT	CASEGTFREPQHF
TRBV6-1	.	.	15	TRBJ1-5	TGTGCCAGCAGTGATGCAATGGCAGGGTATCAGCCCCAGCATTTT	CASSDAMAGYQPQHF
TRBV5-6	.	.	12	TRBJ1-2	TGTGCCAGCAGCCTCGACAGCTATGGCTACACCTTC	CASSLDSYGYTF